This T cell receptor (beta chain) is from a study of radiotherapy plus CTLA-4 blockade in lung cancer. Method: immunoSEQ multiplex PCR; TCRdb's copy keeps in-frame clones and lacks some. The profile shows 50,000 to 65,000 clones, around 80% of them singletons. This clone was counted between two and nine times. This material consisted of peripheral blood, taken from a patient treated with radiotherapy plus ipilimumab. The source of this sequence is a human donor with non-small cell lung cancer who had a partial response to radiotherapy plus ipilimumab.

The CDR3 region is CASSPRLAGASPQYF. The CDR3 DNA is TGTGCCAGCAGTCCCCGACTAGCGGGGGCCAGCCCTCAGTACTTC. This chain connects TRBV27 to TRBJ2-5; 12 bases fit TRBD2. V shed 5 bases and J 11 bases; nucleotides not matched to a gene: 12. CDR3 length: 15 residues. Per germline, CDR1 MNHEY and CDR2 SMNVEV (reference sequence).